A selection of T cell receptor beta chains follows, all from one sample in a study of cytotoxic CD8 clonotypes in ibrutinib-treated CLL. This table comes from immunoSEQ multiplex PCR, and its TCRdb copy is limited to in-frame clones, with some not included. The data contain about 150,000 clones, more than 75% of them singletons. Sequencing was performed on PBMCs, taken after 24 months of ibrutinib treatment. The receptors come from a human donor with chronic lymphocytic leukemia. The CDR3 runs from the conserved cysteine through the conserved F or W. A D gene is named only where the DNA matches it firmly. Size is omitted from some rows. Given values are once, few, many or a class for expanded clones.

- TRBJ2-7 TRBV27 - TGTGCCAGCAGTTTATCCCCTACTAGTTTACGCGAGCAGTACTTC CASSLSPTSLREQYF
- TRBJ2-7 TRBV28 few TGTGCCAGCAGTTTGGGGGAGGGGGCAGACTTC CASSLGEGADF
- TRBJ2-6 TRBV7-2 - TGTGCCAGCAAGACGACTGGGGCCAACGTCCTGACTTTC CASKTTGANVLTF
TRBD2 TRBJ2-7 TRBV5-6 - TGTGCCAGCAGCTTGGGGCTAGCGGGGCCCTCCTACGAGCAGTACTTC CASSLGLAGPSYEQYF
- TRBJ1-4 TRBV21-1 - TGTGCCGCTAAGGGCGGGACGGGTAATGAAAAACTGTTTTTT CAAKGGTGNEKLFF
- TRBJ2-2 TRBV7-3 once TGTGCCAGCAGCTCCCTACCGACGGGGAACACCGGGGAGCTGTTTTTT CASSSLPTGNTGELFF
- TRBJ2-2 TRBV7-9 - TGTGCCAGCAGCTCCACCTGGACGGCCGGGGAGCTGTTTTTT CASSSTWTAGELFF
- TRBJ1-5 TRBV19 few TGTGCCAGTAGTATCGGGATGGCTTTTAGCAATCAGCCCCAGCATTTT CASSIGMAFSNQPQHF
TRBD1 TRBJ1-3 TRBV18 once TGTGCCAGCTCACCACAATCGGGACAGAACTCTGGAAACACCATATATTTT CASSPQSGQNSGNTIYF
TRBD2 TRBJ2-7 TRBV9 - TGTGCCAGCAGCACCCGCCCCGGGGGGGCGAAGTACGAGCAGTACTTC CASSTRPGGAKYEQYF
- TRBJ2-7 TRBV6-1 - TGTGCCAGCAGTCAGGGGTCTTACGAGCAGTACTTC CASSQGSYEQYF
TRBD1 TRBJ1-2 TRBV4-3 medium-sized TGCGCCAGCAGCCGCAAACAGGGGGCCGCTGGCTACACCTTC CASSRKQGAAGYTF
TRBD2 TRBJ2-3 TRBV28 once TGTGCCAGCAGTTTGGGCGGGAGGGCCACAGATACGCAGTATTTT CASSLGGRATDTQYF
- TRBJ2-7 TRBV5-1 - TGCGCCAGCAGGGCAGCCTACGAGCAGTACTTC CASRAAYEQYF
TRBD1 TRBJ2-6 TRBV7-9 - TGTGCCAGCAGCCCACAGGGGGGAGGGGCCAACGTCCTGACTTTC CASSPQGGGANVLTF
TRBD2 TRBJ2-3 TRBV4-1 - TGCGCCAGCAGCCTAAAAATGACTAGCGACACAGATACGCAGTATTTT CASSLKMTSDTDTQYF
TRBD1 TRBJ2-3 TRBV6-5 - TGTGCCAGCAGCCTCCGGGACAGGAGCACAGATACGCAGTATTTT CASSLRDRSTDTQYF
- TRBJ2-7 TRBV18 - TGTGCCAGCTCACCGGACCCCCTCGAGCAGTACTTC CASSPDPLEQYF
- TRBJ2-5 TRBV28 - TGTGCCAGCAGTTGGCAGCTCAGGCAGTACTTC CASSWQLRQYF
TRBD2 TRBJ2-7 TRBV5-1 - TGCGCCAGCAGCTTGGGGCCGGGACAGCCGGGACTAGCGGGAGGCTACGAGCAGTACTTC CASSLGPGQPGLAGGYEQYF
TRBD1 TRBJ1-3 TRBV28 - TGTGCCAGCAGTACCCCGACAGGGAGCATATATTTT CASSTPTGSIYF
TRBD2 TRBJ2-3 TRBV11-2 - TGTGCCAGCAGCTTACCGGGAGGGAGCACAGATACGCAGTATTTT CASSLPGGSTDTQYF